This T cell receptor beta chain was sequenced in a study of cytomegalovirus exposure and HLA in healthy donors. Findings of the study overall: The authors confirmed in vitro that three CMV-associated chains were specific for CMV antigens.

PCR amplification relied on 60 Vbeta primers (plus 13 Jbeta primers). Assay: immunoSEQ multiplex PCR; the TCRdb copy retains only in-frame clones and omits some. The sample has approximately 190,000 clones, about 85% seen once. Turning to this clone: Its specificity is unknown.

CDR1 is SEHNR and CDR2 is FQNEAQ in the germline V gene (reference sequence). The CDR3 extends over 16 amino acids. V lost 5 bases, J lost 0 bases, and 16 bases lay in between. The chain uses TRBV7-9 and TRBJ1-2; D is ambiguous. Specimen: PBMCs. This clonotype was sampled from a man aged 45-60 years in good health and CMV-seronegative. The CDR3 sequence: CASSLFQKFTNYGYTF. Here the CDR3 DNA reads TGTGCCAGCAGCCTTTTTCAGAAATTCACTAACTATGGCTACACCTTC. Using reference TRBV7-9 and TRBJ1-2 for the parts outside the CDR3, the full variable domain is DTGVSQNPRHKITKRGQNVTFRCDPISEHNRLYWYRQTLGQGPEFLTYFQNEAQLEKSRLLSDRFSAERPKGSFSTLEIQRTEQGDSAMYLCASSLFQKFTNYGYTFGSGTRLTVV.